The entry that follows covers one T cell receptor (beta chain) sequence. Germline CDR1 and CDR2: SGHRS and YFSETQ. With 2 bases removed from V and 8 bases from J, the gap between germline ends came to 16 bases. The CDR3 has 15 residues. This sample is drawn from a study of blood T cell repertoires in COVID-19. Assay used: immunoSEQ multiplex PCR; TCRdb lists only in-frame clones, some missing. Of a few hundred thousand clones in the sample, roughly 89% were seen once. Clinical history reported by participants formed the basis on which cohorts were assigned. The sample taken for sequencing was PBMCs or T cells enriched from blood (not recorded which). The receptor was isolated from a woman in her thirties who had recovered from COVID-19. The gene calls are TRBV5-1 and TRBJ1-4, with D hard to call. This CDR3 reads CASSFLEPTGEKLFF. CDR3 coding DNA: TGCGCCAGCAGCTTTTTGGAACCCACGGGAGAAAAACTGTTTTTT.